This T cell receptor (beta chain) was observed in a study of shared clonotypes between healthy human individuals. Germline V gene lookup returns CDR1 LNHDA and CDR2 SQIVND (reference sequence). V gave up 4 bases and J gave up 3 bases, with 12 bases separating them. The CDR3 runs to 14 residues. Overall study findings and caveats: Generation of non-shared clonotypes was less probable than generation of clonotypes shared by all four donors.

Into CD45RA+ naive and CD45RA-negative memory subsets, the CD4+ cells were split. The DNA input per sorted-subset replicate PCR was roughly 0.2 ug, corresponding to 28,000 or so T cell genomes. Assay: immunoSEQ multiplex PCR; the TCRdb copy retains only in-frame clones and omits some. In the table there are 950,000 to 1,300,000 clones, roughly 75% of which are singletons. As to this clone: What it binds is not known.

V and J are TRBV19 and TRBJ1-1; D gene ambiguous. The sequenced sample consisted of memory CD4+ T cells sorted from blood. As for subset: CD45RA-negative fraction. This sequence originates from a young man in good health. The DNA of the CDR3 is TGTGCCAGTAGTAACCCGGGCTCGGACACTGAAGCTTTCTTT. This codes for CASSNPGSDTEAFF.